Listed below are T cell receptor beta chains from one sample, sequenced in a study of blood T cell repertoires in COVID-19. Sequenced by immunoSEQ multiplex PCR; TCRdb stores in-frame clones only, minus some. The sample has approximately 180,000 clones, 85% to 90% seen once. The sample comprised PBMCs or T cells enriched from blood (not recorded which). The receptor set was obtained from a man in his forties or fifties who had recovered from COVID-19. Both conserved end residues are part of each CDR3. The D gene is left open where the match is weak.

j_call: TRBJ2-1
d_call: -
cdr3_length: 13
v_call: TRBV6-5
cdr3_nt: TGTGCCAGCAGTTACTCCAGATACAATGAGCAGTTCTTC
cdr3_aa: CASSYSRYNEQFF

j_call: TRBJ1-5
d_call: TRBD1
cdr3_length: 14
v_call: TRBV4-1
cdr3_nt: TGCGCCAGCTCCATCCAGGGGGAGGATCAGCCCCAGCATTTT
cdr3_aa: CASSIQGEDQPQHF

j_call: TRBJ2-1
d_call: TRBD2
cdr3_length: 15
v_call: TRBV7-3
cdr3_nt: TGTGCCAGCAGCGCCTCTAGCGGATCCTACAATGAGCAGTTCTTC
cdr3_aa: CASSASSGSYNEQFF

j_call: TRBJ1-1
d_call: -
cdr3_length: 15
v_call: TRBV18
cdr3_nt: TGTGCCAGCTCACCAGCTAAGGGGGAGAACACTGAAGCTTTCTTT
cdr3_aa: CASSPAKGENTEAFF

j_call: TRBJ2-5
d_call: TRBD2
cdr3_length: 18
v_call: TRBV11-3
cdr3_nt: TGTGCCAGCAGCTCATTGCCTAGCGGGGGGAGGTACCAAGAGACCCAGTACTTC
cdr3_aa: CASSSLPSGGRYQETQYF

j_call: TRBJ1-4
d_call: TRBD1
cdr3_length: 16
v_call: TRBV19
cdr3_nt: TGTGCCAGTAGTCCACGGACGGGACAGGGAGTTGAAAAACTGTTTTTT
cdr3_aa: CASSPRTGQGVEKLFF

j_call: TRBJ2-1
d_call: -
cdr3_length: 16
v_call: TRBV7-8
cdr3_nt: TGTGCCAGCAGCTCCCCCTTAGCGAGTCTGGGGAATGAGCAGTTCTTC
cdr3_aa: CASSSPLASLGNEQFF

j_call: TRBJ2-5
d_call: TRBD2
cdr3_length: 15
v_call: TRBV6-5
cdr3_nt: TGTGCCAGCAGAGGACTAGCGGGGGAGCAAGAGACCCAGTACTTC
cdr3_aa: CASRGLAGEQETQYF

j_call: TRBJ1-4
d_call: -
cdr3_length: 15
v_call: TRBV14
cdr3_nt: TGTGCCAGCAGCCAAGATAGGAGGTCGAATGAAAAACTGTTTTTT
cdr3_aa: CASSQDRRSNEKLFF

j_call: TRBJ1-5
d_call: -
cdr3_length: 17
v_call: TRBV23-1
cdr3_nt: TGCGCCAGCAGAACCGGGGTGGGGGCGAGCAGCAATCAGCCCCAGCATTTT
cdr3_aa: CASRTGVGASSNQPQHF

j_call: TRBJ1-1
d_call: -
cdr3_length: 17
v_call: TRBV19
cdr3_nt: TGTGCCAGTAGTATAGATCAGTTAGGAAGGGGGAACACTGAAGCTTTCTTT
cdr3_aa: CASSIDQLGRGNTEAFF

j_call: TRBJ1-2
d_call: -
cdr3_length: 14
v_call: TRBV27
cdr3_nt: TGTGCCAGCAGACCGCTCGGGTCTAACTATGGCTACACCTTC
cdr3_aa: CASRPLGSNYGYTF